This TCR beta chain originates from a study of a mutant IDH1 vaccine in newly diagnosed glioma. General observations from the study: Apparently unrelated to pseudoprogression were changes in the top peripheral T cell clonotypes.

Stated time point: week 5, during vaccination. Doses comprised 300 ug of mutant IDH1 20-mer peptide each, plus topical imiquimod. TCRdb keeps only in-frame clones here, not all; method: immunoSEQ multiplex PCR. This table holds some 51,000 clones, around 80% found once. The germline V gene encodes CDR1 SEHNR and CDR2 FQNEAQ (reference sequence). The CDR3 runs to 12 residues. The ends were cut back, 2 bases at V and 3 bases at J, with 3 bases in the middle. Notes on this clone: Its cognate antigen is unknown.

The TCR comes from a man aged 45-65 years with glioma. The specimen was PBMCs, collected from a glioma patient whose treatment included an IDH1 peptide vaccine. The chain recombines TRBV7-9 with TRBJ2-3; D ambiguous. CDR3: CASSLWTDTQYF. The CDR3 bases are TGTGCCAGCAGCTTATGGACAGATACGCAGTATTTT.